Shown below are 26 T cell receptor beta chains from a single sample sequenced in a study of cytomegalovirus exposure and HLA in healthy donors. This PCR relied on a set of 60 Vbeta primers and 13 Jbeta primers. The assay was immunoSEQ multiplex PCR, and TCRdb's table has in-frame clones only and misses some. The profile shows roughly 160,000 clones, 85% of them singletons. Sequencing was performed on PBMCs. These receptors all come from a boy younger than 10 in good health and CMV-seronegative.

The chain combines TRBV7-2 with TRBJ2-1, with 8 bases aligning to TRBD2. The junction had 13 bases not matched to a gene; V was cut back by 5 bases and J by 10 bases. The CDR3 totals 15 residues. The germline gives CDR1 SGHTA, CDR2 FQGNSA. DNA of the CDR3: TGTGCCAGCAGCCCTGCTCGGGGGGGTACAACGGAGCAGTTCTTC. Translating gives CASSPARGGTTEQFF.

V usage is TRBV5-1 and J usage is TRBJ1-2; D uncertain. The V gene lost 0 bases and the J gene lost 8 bases, with 11 bases spanning the gap. Germline lookup yields CDR1 SGHRS and CDR2 YFSETQ. CDR3 length: 13 amino acids. CDR3 loop: CASSLGAGGGYTF. DNA for the CDR3: TGCGCCAGCAGCTTGGGGGCGGGAGGAGGCTACACCTTC.

The chain is built from TRBV4-1 and TRBJ2-5; 8 bases map to TRBD2. Unmatched junction bases numbered 3, after V lost 4 bases and J lost 5 bases. The CDR3 extends over 13 amino acids. The V gene's germline CDR1 is MGHRA and CDR2 YSYEKL. This CDR3 is CASSRAGEETQYF. In DNA, the CDR3 is TGCGCCAGCAGCCGAGCGGGGGAGGAGACCCAGTACTTC.

V is TRBV19 and J is TRBJ1-5; possibly TRBD1 for D (6 bases). The CDR3 runs to 15 residues. Germline V gene data show CDR1 as LNHDA and CDR2 as SQIVND (reference sequence). Between the trimmed V and J ends, which lost 3 bases and 3 bases, there was a span of 12 bases. CDR3 in amino acids: CASSIRTAVNQPQHF. The DNA for the CDR3 is TGTGCCAGTAGTATCCGGACAGCGGTCAATCAGCCCCAGCATTTT.

The J gene is TRBJ1-2, the V gene TRBV5-4; D is unclear. The length of the CDR3 is 15 residues. Germline-derived CDR1 and CDR2 are SGHNT and YYREEE (reference sequence). Trimming pared 4 bases from V and 3 bases from J, leaving 16 bases between. The chain's CDR3 is CASSDAGAGDYGYTF. The CDR3 DNA reads as TGTGCCAGCAGCGACGCGGGAGCTGGGGACTATGGCTACACCTTC.

The chain is built from TRBV29-1 and TRBJ2-4; 10 positions agree with TRBD1. J lost 1 base, V lost 7 bases, and 4 bases had no gene match. Per the germline V gene, CDR1 is SQVTM and CDR2 is ANQGSEA. The CDR3 runs to 14 residues. CDR3 DNA: TGCAGCGCCTGGGACAGGGGCGCCAAAAACATTCAGTACTTC. This encodes CSAWDRGAKNIQYF.

The rearrangement uses TRBV6-1 and TRBJ1-2; D possibly corresponds to TRBD1 (6 bases). Germline V gene lookup returns CDR1 MNHNS and CDR2 SASEGT. CDR3 length: 13 residues. V gave up 10 bases and J gave up 8 bases, with 20 bases separating them. The CDR3 coding sequence is TGTGCCACCCTTAACCCGATCAGGGGAGGCTACACCTTC. Its protein product is CATLNPIRGGYTF.

The chain carries TRBV14 and TRBJ1-2, with D perhaps matching TRBD1 (6 bases). Germline-derived CDR1 and CDR2 are SGHDN and FVKESK. Trimming stripped 1 base from V and 0 bases from J, with 6 bases between. The CDR3 consists of 14 residues. For the CDR3, the DNA is TGTGCCAGCAGCCAAGGGACAGCTAACTATGGCTACACCTTC. This translates into CASSQGTANYGYTF.

This chain uses TRBV28 with TRBJ1-1; TRBD1 aligns across 8 bases. The ends lost 5 bases at V and 2 bases at J; junction bases unmatched: 10. CDR3 length: 16 amino acids. Germline V gene lookup returns CDR1 MDHEN and CDR2 SYDVKM. CDR3 sequence: CASSLLPGTGNTEAFF. CDR3 sequence (DNA): TGTGCCAGCAGTCTACTACCGGGGACAGGAAACACTGAAGCTTTCTTT.

V gene TRBV27 combines with J gene TRBJ2-2; possible D gene TRBD2, 6 bases. The CDR3 runs to 16 residues. Trimming removed 5 bases at V and 0 bases at J, with 13 bases between. Germline lookup yields CDR1 MNHEY and CDR2 SMNVEV (reference sequence). CDR3 nucleotides: TGTGCCAGCAGTCTACTGGCTAGCGCGAACACCGGGGAGCTGTTTTTT. Amino acids: CASSLLASANTGELFF.

As regards this clone: Other DNA sequences from this sample encode an identical CDR3 as well. Here the CDR3 DNA reads TGTGCCAGCAGCTCGACAGGGGGAGGCAATCAGCCCCAGCATTTT. This translates into CASSSTGGGNQPQHF. The J gene is TRBJ1-5, the V gene TRBV7-9; 9 bases map to TRBD1. Germline CDR1 reads SEHNR; CDR2 reads FQNEAQ (reference sequence). J was trimmed by 2 bases and V by 4 bases; bases with no gene match: 3. CDR3 size: 15 residues.

The chain has TRBV6-1 and TRBJ2-5, with D possibly matching TRBD1 (5 bases). The J call may be mistaken, given a closer DNA end match to TRBJ2-7. Germline-derived CDR1 and CDR2 are MNHNS and SASEGT. The CDR3 totals 15 residues. For the CDR3, the DNA is TGTGCCAGCAGTGAAGTACGTGGGGCCACCTACGAGCAGTACTTC. It translates to CASSEVRGATYEQYF.

The rearrangement joins TRBV2 to TRBJ2-7; 15 bases fit TRBD2. Germline CDR1 and CDR2: SNHLY and FYNNEI. This CDR3 comprises 14 residues. The trim removed 6 bases at V and 4 bases at J, leaving 1 base unmatched. The chain's CDR3 is CASSGLAGGYEQYF. CDR3 coding DNA: TGTGCCAGCAGCGGACTAGCGGGAGGGTACGAGCAGTACTTC.

The chain joins TRBV9 to TRBJ1-5, with D tentatively TRBD1 (5 bases). Germline lookup yields CDR1 SGDLS and CDR2 YYNGEE. The CDR3 consists of 17 residues. Trimming shortened V by 4 bases and J by 0 bases, and 17 bases separated the two germline ends. In DNA, the CDR3 is TGTGCCAGCAGCTCATTTCCCGGGGACTATAGCAATCAGCCCCAGCATTTT. It is translated as CASSSFPGDYSNQPQHF. Filled out from reference TRBV9 and TRBJ1-5, the complete variable domain reads DSGVTQTPKHLITATGQRVTLRCSPRSGDLSVYWYQQSLDQGLQFLIQYYNGEERAKGNILERFSAQQFPDLHSELNLSSLELGDSALYFCASSSFPGDYSNQPQHFGDGTRLSIL.

The V gene is TRBV28, the J gene TRBJ2-7, with 8 bases fitting TRBD1. The CDR3 is 19 amino acids. Germline V gene data show CDR1 as MDHEN and CDR2 as SYDVKM. J lost 5 bases, V lost 6 bases, and 24 bases had no gene match. The CDR3 nucleotides read TGTGCCAGCAGCGGGACAGGACAGATAACACCCCTTGGAGCCGACGAGCAGTACTTC. Its translation: CASSGTGQITPLGADEQYF.

The chain employs TRBV28 and TRBJ2-5, with 8 bases that match TRBD1. Per germline, CDR1 MDHEN and CDR2 SYDVKM. V shed 3 bases, J shed 10 bases, and the junction held 28 bases outside the gene matches. The CDR3 extends over 20 amino acids. The CDR3 coding sequence is TGTGCCAGCAGTTTCGTAGCCGGACTGAGGACCTCCCAGGGGGCAATCGACCAGTACTTC. It yields the protein CASSFVAGLRTSQGAIDQYF.

The chain combines TRBV27 with TRBJ2-2; 10 bases align to TRBD1. The germline CDR1 and CDR2 sequences are MNHEY and SMNVEV (reference sequence). J lost 2 bases, V lost 9 bases, and 3 bases had no gene match. The CDR3 sequence is 14 residues long. The CDR3 region is CASRQGANTGELFF. In DNA, the CDR3 is TGTGCCAGTCGACAGGGGGCTAACACCGGGGAGCTGTTTTTT.

The rearrangement links TRBV6-1 to TRBJ1-5; no clear D gene. Trimming took off 4 bases at V and 4 bases at J, with 11 bases between the two ends. Germline V gives CDR1 MNHNS, CDR2 SASEGT. The CDR3 has 14 amino acids. CDR3 nucleotide sequence: TGTGCCAGCAGTGGAGGGATTATTAATCAGCCCCAGCATTTT. Residues: CASSGGIINQPQHF.

The chain couples TRBV30 to TRBJ2-7, with D unresolved. There are 14 residues in the CDR3. Trimming removed 4 bases at V and 3 bases at J, with 16 bases between. Germline V gives CDR1 GTSNPN, CDR2 SVGIG (reference sequence). The CDR3 sequence: CAWTTETGNYEQYF. CDR3 in DNA: TGTGCCTGGACCACCGAGACTGGAAACTACGAGCAGTACTTC.

Turning to this clone: The junction does not match germline at one end; this may be a read error. The chain is built from TRBV11-2 and TRBJ2-4, with 7 bases identical to TRBD1. The CDR3 is 16 residues long. The germline gives CDR1 SGHAT, CDR2 FQNNGV. The CDR3 DNA sequence: TGTGCCAGCAGCCATAACAGGGGAATAGCCAAAAACACTCAGTACTTC. The encoded protein is CASSHNRGIAKNTQYF.

The J gene is TRBJ1-1, the V gene TRBV4-2; perhaps TRBD1 as D (5 bases). The CDR3 extends over 18 amino acids. Trimming took 0 bases from V and 4 from J, leaving 21 bases between them. Germline V gene data show CDR1 as LGHNA and CDR2 as YNFKEQ. The CDR3 protein is CASSQDEFPGVGFTEAFF. In nucleotides, the CDR3 is TGTGCCAGCAGCCAAGATGAGTTTCCGGGGGTTGGGTTCACTGAAGCTTTCTTT.

This clone was seen only a few times. The genes are TRBV5-4 and TRBJ1-4; no definite D call. The CDR3 is 12 residues long. V was pared by 5 bases and J by 4 bases, with 6 bases between. Germline V CDR1 and CDR2: SGHNT, YYREEE (reference sequence). CDR3 region: CASSGSNEKLFF. The CDR3 bases are TGTGCCAGCAGTGGGAGTAATGAAAAACTGTTTTTT. Filled out from reference TRBV5-4 and TRBJ1-4, the complete variable domain reads ETGVTQSPTHLIKTRGQQVTLRCSSQSGHNTVSWYQQALGQGPQFIFQYYREEENGRGNFPPRFSGLQFPNYSSELNVNALELDDSALYLCASSGSNEKLFFGSGTQLSVL.

This clone was observed once. The V and J genes are TRBV6-4 and TRBJ2-1; 9 positions agree with TRBD2. The CDR3 loop spans 13 amino acids. Trimming at V came to 6 bases and at J to 7 bases, leaving 4 bases not matched to a gene. Germline CDR1 and CDR2: MRHNA and SNTAGT. CDR3 in amino acids: CASSPGLANEQFF. CDR3 in DNA: TGTGCCAGCAGCCCGGGACTAGCAAATGAGCAGTTCTTC.

The J gene is TRBJ1-4, the V gene TRBV18; weak D call: TRBD1 (6 bases). This CDR3 region has 15 residues. From germline, CDR1 is KGHSH and CDR2 LQKENI. The germline V and J ends were trimmed by 2 bases and 5 bases, with 12 bases remaining between them. CDR3 region: CASSPGHQGNEKLFF. The CDR3 nucleotides are TGTGCCAGCTCACCAGGTCATCAGGGGAATGAAAAACTGTTTTTT.

The rearrangement joins TRBV6-1 to TRBJ2-7; 10 bases agree with TRBD1. The germline CDR1 and CDR2 sequences are MNHNS and SASEGT. V lost 5 bases, J lost 3 bases, and 4 bases stayed unmatched. The CDR3 loop spans 14 amino acids. The CDR3 reads CASSSGTGVYEQYV. CDR3 sequence (DNA): TGTGCCAGCAGTTCCGGGACAGGGGTCTACGAGCAGTACGTC.

This clone was counted only a few times. Additional DNA sequences in this sample encode the identical CDR3. The chain combines TRBV6-4 with TRBJ2-1; TRBD1 might be the D (6 bases). The CDR3 extends over 13 amino acids. From germline, CDR1 is MRHNA and CDR2 SNTAGT. The V and J ends lost 5 bases and 3 bases respectively, with 8 bases between them. CDR3 nucleotide sequence: TGTGCCAGCAGTCAGGGGAGCTACAATGAGCAGTTCTTC. Translated: CASSQGSYNEQFF.